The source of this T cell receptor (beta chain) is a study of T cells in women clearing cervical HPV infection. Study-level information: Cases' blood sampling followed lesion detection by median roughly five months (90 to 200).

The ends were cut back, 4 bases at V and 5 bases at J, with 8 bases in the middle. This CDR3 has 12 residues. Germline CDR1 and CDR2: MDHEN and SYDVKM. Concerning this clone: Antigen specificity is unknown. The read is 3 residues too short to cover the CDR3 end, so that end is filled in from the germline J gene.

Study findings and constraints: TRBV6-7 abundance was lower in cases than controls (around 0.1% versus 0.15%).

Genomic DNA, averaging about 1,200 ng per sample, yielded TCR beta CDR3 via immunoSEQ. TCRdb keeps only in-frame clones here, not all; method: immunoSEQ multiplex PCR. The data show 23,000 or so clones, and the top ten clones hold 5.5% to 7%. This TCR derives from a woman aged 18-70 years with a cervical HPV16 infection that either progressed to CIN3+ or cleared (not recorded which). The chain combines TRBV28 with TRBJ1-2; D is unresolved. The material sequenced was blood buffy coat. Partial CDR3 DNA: TGTGCCAGCAGTTCCCCTCTATATGGC. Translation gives CASSSPLYG. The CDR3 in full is CASSSPLYGYTF.